Sequencing of this TCR beta chain was carried out in a study of blood T cell repertoires in COVID-19. Trimming removed 0 bases from V and 3 bases from J; junction bases left unmatched: 12. Germline-derived CDR1 and CDR2 are SGHAT and FQDESV (reference sequence). The CDR3 totals 18 residues. Sequencing was performed with immunoSEQ multiplex PCR; in TCRdb, only in-frame clones are kept and a portion is missing. In the table there are 200,000 to 300,000 clones, around 80% of which are singletons. The source of this sequence is a man aged 60-69 years with acute or convalescent COVID-19. The chain is built from TRBV11-1 and TRBJ2-3, with 7 nucleotides matching TRBD2. The sequenced material came from peripheral blood. The chain's CDR3 is CASSLAGGTNQMTDTQYF. CDR3 nucleotides: TGTGCCAGCAGCTTAGCGGGAGGGACTAACCAAATGACAGATACGCAGTATTTT.